What follows are 21 T cell receptor beta chains derived from one specimen sequenced in a study of molecular identifiers for immune sequencing clone quantification. MiXCR, run by TCRdb on the PCR reads, gives a single entry per CDR3 protein. The sample contains about 63,000 distinct CDR3 sequences, under 20% of which appear only once. Sequenced sample: naive CD8+ T cells from blood, with Jurkat cell RNA spiked in. Subset meaning: FACS-sorted CD8+CD4-CCR7+CD45RA+ naive T cells. These receptors were taken from a human donor in good health. Some libraries in this study had Jurkat cell RNA spiked in.

This clonotype was recorded many times. This chain connects TRBV4-1 to TRBJ2-2; 8 nucleotides line up with TRBD2. The CDR3 loop spans 18 amino acids. Trimming took 1 base from V and 1 from J; bases not matched to a gene: 8. CDR1 is MGHRA and CDR2 is YSYEKL in the germline V gene. The CDR3 sequence is CASSQGPASGLNTGELFF. The CDR3 coding sequence is TGCGCCAGCAGCCAAGGCCCCGCTAGCGGGTTGAACACCGGGGAGCTGTTTTTT.

This clonotype was recorded a few times. The chain has TRBV6-2 or TRBV6-3 and TRBJ1-1; 12 bases match TRBD1. The CDR3 spans 20 residues. Germline-derived CDR1 and CDR2 are MNHEY and SVGEGT. Unmatched junction bases numbered 19, after V lost 4 bases and J lost 4 bases. CDR3 coding DNA: TGTGCCAGCAGTTCTCGCGGGACAGGGGGCAGAAGCGGATGGGGCACTGAAGCTTTCTTT. Translating it yields CASSSRGTGGRSGWGTEAFF.

A note on this clonotype: One base away lies a much larger clone, so this may be a sequencing read error. Since the CDR3 does not end with the conserved phenylalanine or tryptophan, this likely comes from a read error. The CDR3 DNA reads as TGTGCCAGCAGCGTAGGAGGCGCGGTGTGGGGGAATGGTACTGAAGCTTTCTCT. It specifies CASSVGGAVWGNGTEAFS. The chain combines TRBV9 with TRBJ1-1; a weak D match, TRBD1 (5 bases). The V end lost 0 bases, the J end lost 5 bases, and 23 bases lay between the germline ends. CDR1 and CDR2 (germline): SGDLS, YYNGEE. The CDR3 has 18 amino acids.

This clonotype was seen at least ten times. The CDR3 loop is CSARNLASLYNEQFF. The CDR3 DNA follows: TGCAGTGCTAGGAATCTAGCGAGCCTCTACAATGAGCAGTTCTTC. The V gene is TRBV20-1, the J gene TRBJ2-1; tentative D call: TRBD2 (6 bases). The V and J ends lost 3 bases and 3 bases respectively, with 15 bases between them. The CDR3 spans 15 residues. The germline gives CDR1 DFQATT, CDR2 SNEGSKA (reference sequence).

Only a few counts were recorded for this clonotype. V and J are TRBV14 and TRBJ2-7; D is tentatively TRBD1 or TRBD2 (5 bases each). Germline CDR1 and CDR2: SGHDN and FVKESK. The CDR3 is 16 amino acids. Trimming removed 4 bases at V and 4 bases at J, with 20 bases between. The CDR3 sequence: CASSPQRVGAGYEQYF. As DNA, the CDR3 is TGTGCCAGCAGCCCCCAGAGGGTCGGGGCCGGGTACGAGCAGTACTTC.

This clonotype was counted at least ten times. This rearrangement joins TRBV7-9 to TRBJ2-3; D possibly matches TRBD1 or TRBD2 (5 bases each). CDR3 length equals 16 residues. V was cut by 0 bases and J by 2 bases, with 12 bases left in between. Germline V gene lookup returns CDR1 SEHNR and CDR2 FQNEAQ (reference sequence). CDR3 residues: CASSLAWGKNTDTQYF. In nucleotides, the CDR3 is TGTGCCAGCAGCTTAGCGTGGGGGAAAAACACAGATACGCAGTATTTT.

This clonotype has at least ten counts. This chain joins TRBV4-1 and TRBJ2-3; D may be TRBD2 (5 bases). Germline assignment: CDR1 MGHRA and CDR2 YSYEKL. The V end was cut by 0 bases, the J end by 14 bases, with 18 bases between. The CDR3 has 14 amino acids. CDR3 region: CASSQEYPGPAGYF. The CDR3 nucleotides read TGCGCCAGCAGCCAAGAGTACCCCGGGCCCGCGGGGTATTTT.

This clonotype has a handful of counts. V and J are TRBV7-9 and TRBJ2-7, with D possibly matching TRBD1 (5 bases). Trimming pared 3 bases from V and 2 bases from J, leaving 8 bases between. There are 13 residues in the CDR3. CDR1 is SEHNR and CDR2 is FQNEAQ in the germline V gene (reference sequence). The CDR3 bases are TGTGCCAGCAGCTTGCTAGGGGCCTACGAGCAGTACTTC. Residues: CASSLLGAYEQYF.

With respect to this clonotype: With a much larger clone just one base away, this may be a read error. The chain recombines TRBV5-3 with TRBJ2-1; D may be TRBD1 (6 bases). TRBV5-3 is sorted into the ORF group, with uncertain function. The V and J ends lost 8 bases and 8 bases respectively, with 23 bases between them. This CDR3 contains 15 residues. Written as DNA, the CDR3 is TGTGCCAGTAACGAGGACTTATTATCAGGGGATGAGCAGTTCTTC. It translates to CASNEDLLSGDEQFF.

This clonotype has at least ten counts. The gene calls are TRBV6-2 or TRBV6-3 and TRBJ2-7; maybe TRBD1 (6 bases). Germline lookup yields CDR1 MNHEY and CDR2 SVGEGT. V dropped 6 bases and J dropped 2 bases, with 11 bases sitting between them. This CDR3 is 13 amino acids long. The CDR3 region has the DNA TGTGCCAGCAGCCTGGACAGACCCTACGAGCAGTACTTC. Translation: CASSLDRPYEQYF.

Details on this clonotype: Lacking the conserved final phenylalanine or tryptophan, this CDR3 likely reflects a read error. This chain connects TRBV15 to TRBJ2-3, with 10 positions matching TRBD2. Germline V CDR1 and CDR2: LNHNV, YYDKDF (reference sequence). The J segment lost 4 bases and the V segment lost 2 bases, leaving 9 bases of the junction unmatched. This CDR3 is built from 17 residues. CDR3: CATSRKPSGSLSDTQYS. The DNA for the CDR3 is TGTGCCACCAGCAGAAAACCTAGCGGGAGTTTATCAGATACGCAGTATTCT.

This clonotype was recorded many times. The chain has TRBV13 and TRBJ2-7; 9 bases align to TRBD1. V trimming: 8 bases; J trimming: 5 bases; junction bases outside the gene matches: 16. CDR1 is PRHDT, CDR2 FYEKMQ, per germline (reference sequence). CDR3 length equals 16 residues. CDR3 protein: CASSTPGGQGGDEQYF. In nucleotides, the CDR3 is TGTGCCAGCTCCACCCCAGGGGGACAGGGTGGGGACGAGCAGTACTTC.

This clonotype was recorded at least ten times. This rearrangement joins TRBV27 to TRBJ2-5, with TRBD2 matching 11 bases. V lost 6 bases to trimming and J lost 0 bases; unmatched junction nucleotides: 6. The CDR3 is 16 amino acids. Germline V gene sequence: CDR1 MNHEY, CDR2 SMNVEV (reference sequence). Here the CDR3 DNA reads TGTGCCAGCAGGAAGACTAGCGGGGTGTACCAAGAGACCCAGTACTTC. It translates to CASRKTSGVYQETQYF.

This clonotype was detected ten times or more. The CDR3 loop reads CASRRQGADTGELFF. The CDR3 nucleotides read TGTGCCAGCAGACGACAGGGGGCGGACACCGGGGAGCTGTTTTTT. This chain joins TRBV6-2 or TRBV6-3 and TRBJ2-2; 10 nucleotides align to TRBD1. Germline values: CDR1 MNHEY, CDR2 SVGEGT. The trim removed 6 bases at V and 3 bases at J, leaving 4 bases unmatched. There are 15 residues in the CDR3.

In this sample, this clonotype turned up many times. The chain recombines TRBV7-6 with TRBJ2-3; D not resolved. Deletions cut 5 bases from V and 2 bases from J, with 17 bases between. Germline loops: CDR1 SGHVS, CDR2 FNYEAQ. This CDR3 spans 16 amino acids. The CDR3 nucleotides read TGTGCCAGCAGCCCCCTGGTGGGCGGCCCCACAGATACGCAGTATTTT. Its protein product is CASSPLVGGPTDTQYF.

In this sample, this clonotype turned up many times. The chain carries TRBV24-1 and TRBJ2-1; D gene uncertain. The V end lost 2 bases, the J end lost 4 bases, and 8 bases lay between the germline ends. The CDR3 has 14 amino acids. Germline loops: CDR1 KGHDR, CDR2 SFDVKD. The DNA of the CDR3 is TGTGCCACCAGTGATTCGTTGCTTTACAATGAGCAGTTCTTC. Translated, it gives CATSDSLLYNEQFF.

The gene calls are TRBV13 and TRBJ2-5; 8 nucleotides align to TRBD1. This CDR3 spans 15 amino acids. Trimming cost V 5 bases and J 2 bases; bases outside gene matches: 7. The germline V gene encodes CDR1 PRHDT and CDR2 FYEKMQ (reference sequence). CDR3 in DNA: TGTGCCAGCAGCGCCAGGGGGCTGCTTCAAGAGACCCAGTACTTC. Protein sequence: CASSARGLLQETQYF.

Ten or more counts support this clonotype. The genes are TRBV6-2 or TRBV6-3 and TRBJ1-3; no reliable D call. CDR3 length equals 17 residues. Trimming took 0 bases from V and 0 from J, leaving 12 bases between them. Looked up from germline, CDR1 is MNHEY and CDR2 is SVGEGT. The CDR3 spells CASSYSSPRFSGNTIYF. CDR3 DNA: TGTGCCAGCAGTTACTCGTCTCCCAGGTTCTCTGGAAACACCATATATTTT.

As regards this clonotype: Being one base from a much bigger clone, this may be a read error. This chain uses TRBV7-9 with TRBJ2-3; D is unresolved. The CDR3 length is 13 residues. Looked up from germline, CDR1 is SEHNR and CDR2 is FQNEAQ (reference sequence). CDR3 nucleotide sequence: TGTGCCAGCAGCTTAGAATTGGTGGATATGCAGTATTTT. The encoded protein is CASSLELVDMQYF.

This rearrangement joins TRBV13 to TRBJ2-1; 10 bases fit TRBD2. Per germline, CDR1 PRHDT and CDR2 FYEKMQ (reference sequence). J lost 1 base, V lost 1 base, and 4 bases had no gene match. CDR3 length: 17 residues. CDR3 region: CASSLEIAGGSYNEQFF. DNA for the CDR3: TGTGCCAGCAGCTTAGAAATAGCGGGAGGATCCTACAATGAGCAGTTCTTC.

Only a few counts were recorded for this clonotype. This chain links TRBV4-3 with TRBJ2-7; D is perhaps TRBD2 (5 bases). V shed 0 bases and J shed 5 bases, with 17 bases lying between them. Germline V gives CDR1 LGHNA, CDR2 YSLEER. The CDR3 consists of 16 residues. The CDR3 here is CASSQDFRGLSDEQYF. The CDR3 DNA reads as TGCGCCAGCAGCCAAGATTTTCGGGGTTTGAGTGACGAGCAGTACTTC.